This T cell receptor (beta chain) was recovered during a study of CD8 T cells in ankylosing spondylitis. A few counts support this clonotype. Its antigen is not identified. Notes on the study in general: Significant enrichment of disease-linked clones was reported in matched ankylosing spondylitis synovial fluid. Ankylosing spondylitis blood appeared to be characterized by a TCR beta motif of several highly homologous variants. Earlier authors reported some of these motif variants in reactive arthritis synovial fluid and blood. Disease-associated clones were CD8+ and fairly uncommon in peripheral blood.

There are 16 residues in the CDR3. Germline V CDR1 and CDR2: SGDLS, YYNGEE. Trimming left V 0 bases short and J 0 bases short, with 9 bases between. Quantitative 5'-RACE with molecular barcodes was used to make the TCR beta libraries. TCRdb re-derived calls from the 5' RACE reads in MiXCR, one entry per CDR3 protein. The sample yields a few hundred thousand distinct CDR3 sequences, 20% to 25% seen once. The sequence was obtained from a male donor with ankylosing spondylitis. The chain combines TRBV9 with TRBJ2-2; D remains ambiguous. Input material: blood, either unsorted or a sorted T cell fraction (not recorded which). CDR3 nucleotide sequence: TGTGCCAGCAGCGTAGTCGCTCACGCGAACACCGGGGAGCTGTTTTTT. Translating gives CASSVVAHANTGELFF.